Sequencing of this T cell receptor (beta chain) was carried out in a study of shared clonotypes between healthy human individuals. Regarding the study as a whole: The study found about 5% of naive CD4 clonotypes shared across a few donors. Some clonotypes were shared by all four sorted-subset donors, while others were not shared. The non-shared ones had lower generation probabilities than the shared ones.

Comment on this clone: What it recognizes is unknown.

Germline V gene data show CDR1 as MNHNY and CDR2 as SVGAGI (reference sequence). The CDR3 loop spans 14 amino acids. Trimming stripped 11 bases from V and 2 bases from J, with 18 bases between. TCRdb's copy holds only in-frame clones and misses some; the assay was immunoSEQ multiplex PCR. The repertoire holds over a million clones, with approximately 78% as singletons. The sequencing input was memory CD4+ T cells from PBMCs. Subset meaning: CD45RA-negative fraction. The TCR was taken from a man aged 18 to 29 in good health. Some clones in this sample may be carry-over from other donors' samples. This rearrangement joins TRBV6-6 to TRBJ1-1; D may be TRBD1 (5 bases). CDR3 in amino acids: CASILRGDNTEAFF. In DNA form, the CDR3 reads TGTGCCTCAATCCTCCGGGGGGATAACACTGAAGCTTTCTTT.